This T cell receptor beta chain is from a study of OX40 agonist ivuxolimab in advanced cancers. Only in-frame clones appear in the TCRdb table, and some are missing; sequencing was by immunoSEQ multiplex PCR. The table lists over 50,000 clones, 65% to 85% of them singletons. Germline CDR1 reads SNHLY; CDR2 reads FYNNEI. Trimming stripped 4 bases from V and 0 bases from J, with 6 bases between. The CDR3 extends over 13 amino acids. The sequence was obtained from an adult with an advanced solid tumor such as melanoma, head and neck, liver or kidney cancer. The sample consisted of CD4+ or CD8+ T cells sorted from blood, taken in a trial of the OX40 agonist ivuxolimab. This rearrangement joins TRBV2 to TRBJ1-1, with unresolved D. The CDR3 protein is CASSAPVNTEAFF. The CDR3 DNA follows: TGTGCCAGCAGTGCCCCAGTGAACACTGAAGCTTTCTTT.